One sample yielded the 27 T cell receptor beta chains listed below, sequenced in a study of blood T cell repertoires in COVID-19. Libraries were prepared by immunoSEQ multiplex PCR; TCRdb keeps only in-frame clonotypes and omits some of them. The top ten clones hold 11% of a sample with about 76,000 clones, approximately 81% of them seen once. Sequenced material: peripheral blood. The receptors here all came from a man aged 55-75 years with COVID-19, enrolled during active disease.

This chain connects TRBV7-9 to TRBJ1-2; the match to TRBD1 covers 7 bases. J was trimmed by 4 bases and V by 5 bases; bases with no gene match: 10. Germline CDR1 reads SEHNR; CDR2 reads FQNEAQ (reference sequence). There are 15 residues in the CDR3. CDR3 bases: TGTGCCAGCAGCGAGGTTCAGACAGGGAGCTATGGCTACACCTTC. As protein: CASSEVQTGSYGYTF.

J is TRBJ1-2 and V is TRBV2, with 8 bases fitting TRBD1. This CDR3 comprises 14 residues. Looked up from germline, CDR1 is SNHLY and CDR2 is FYNNEI. J lost 3 bases, V lost 6 bases, and 6 bases had no gene match. The CDR3: CASRPGGPHYGYTF. CDR3 coding DNA: TGTGCCAGCAGACCAGGGGGCCCCCACTATGGCTACACCTTC. Together with reference TRBV2 and TRBJ1-2, the CDR3 gives the full variable domain: EPEVTQTPSHQVTQMGQEVILRCVPISNHLYFYWYRQILGQKVEFLVSFYNNEISEKSEIFDDQFSVERPDGSNFTLKIRSTKLEDSAMYFCASRPGGPHYGYTFGSGTRLTVV.

V is TRBV7-6 and J is TRBJ1-3, with 7 positions matching TRBD1. This CDR3 spans 16 amino acids. CDR1 and CDR2 (germline): SGHVS, FNYEAQ. The junction had 7 bases not matched to a gene; V was cut back by 2 bases and J by 3 bases. In nucleotides, the CDR3 is TGTGCCAGCAGCTTATACGGCGGACAGGATGGAAACACCATATATTTT. It encodes CASSLYGGQDGNTIYF.

The gene calls are TRBV7-9 and TRBJ1-4; TRBD1 agrees at 9 bases. Germline CDR1 and CDR2: SEHNR and FQNEAQ (reference sequence). Unmatched junction bases numbered 16, after V lost 5 bases and J lost 6 bases. This CDR3 has 18 amino acids. The CDR3 DNA follows: TGTGCCAGCAGCCCCGATCGCGGGACAGGGTCCCCGGATGAAAAACTGTTTTTT. Translation: CASSPDRGTGSPDEKLFF.

The rearrangement joins TRBV18 to TRBJ1-5; a weak D match, TRBD1 (5 bases). Germline values: CDR1 KGHSH, CDR2 LQKENI. The CDR3 has 14 residues. V was pared by 5 bases and J by 1 base, with 9 bases between. The CDR3, as DNA: TGTGCCAGCTCAACACAGGAGAGCAATCAGCCCCAGCATTTT. Protein sequence: CASSTQESNQPQHF.

This clone was picked up one time. The V gene is TRBV28, the J gene TRBJ1-1; no reliable D call. V was pared by 4 bases and J by 2 bases, with 14 bases between. This CDR3 region has 15 residues. Germline CDR1 and CDR2: MDHEN and SYDVKM. This CDR3 is CASSSPTSRNTEAFF. Written as DNA, the CDR3 is TGTGCCAGCAGTTCCCCCACGAGTCGAAACACTGAAGCTTTCTTT. The full variable domain, its missing parts supplied by reference TRBV28 and TRBJ1-1, is DVKVTQSSRYLVKRTGEKVFLECVQDMDHENMFWYRQDPGLGLRLIYFSYDVKMKEKGDIPEGYSVSREKKERFSLILESASTNQTSMYLCASSSPTSRNTEAFFGQGTRLTVV.

The V and J genes are TRBV12-3 or TRBV12-4 and TRBJ1-1; D is ambiguous. V shed 6 bases and J shed 1 base, with 6 bases lying between them. CDR3 length: 12 residues. Here the CDR3 reads CASSQRNTEAFF. CDR3 nucleotide sequence: TGTGCCAGCAGCCAGCGGAACACTGAAGCTTTCTTT.

This clone was counted only a few times. This rearrangement joins TRBV5-6 to TRBJ2-1; D unclear. V gave up 2 bases and J gave up 8 bases, with 8 bases separating them. This CDR3 has 12 amino acids. Germline CDR1 and CDR2: SGHDT and YYEEEE. The CDR3 DNA reads as TGTGCCAGCAGCTTCTCTCTCGATGAGCAGTTCTTC. Translation gives CASSFSLDEQFF.

This chain connects TRBV11-2 to TRBJ1-1; possibly TRBD1 for D (5 bases). Germline lookup yields CDR1 SGHAT and CDR2 FQNNGV. The germline V and J ends were trimmed by 7 bases and 10 bases, with 16 bases remaining between them. CDR3 size: 12 residues. Here the CDR3 DNA reads TGTGCCAGCAACCCGTTGGGTGGGGCAGCTTTCTTT. Translation: CASNPLGGAAFF.

This clone showed up just once. This chain uses TRBV7-9 with TRBJ1-1; 7 nucleotides line up with TRBD1. The CDR3 sequence is 15 residues long. The J segment lost 1 base and the V segment lost 2 bases, leaving 4 bases of the junction unmatched. Germline V CDR1 and CDR2: SEHNR, FQNEAQ (reference sequence). CDR3 loop: CASSLSNRGNTEAFF. CDR3 bases: TGTGCCAGCAGCTTAAGTAACAGGGGGAACACTGAAGCTTTCTTT.

The chain joins TRBV30 to TRBJ2-7; 8 bases agree with TRBD2. The length of the CDR3 is 13 residues. Germline CDR1 and CDR2: GTSNPN and SVGIG (reference sequence). The J segment lost 5 bases and the V segment lost 0 bases, leaving 3 bases of the junction unmatched. CDR3 DNA sequence: TGTGCCTGGAGTGTATCGGGAGGGGACGAGCAGTACTTC. As protein: CAWSVSGGDEQYF.

The chain has TRBV25-1 and TRBJ1-1, with D possibly being TRBD1 (5 bases). The CDR3 spans 12 residues. The germline gives CDR1 MGHDK, CDR2 SYGVNS. V gave up 4 bases and J gave up 10 bases, with 13 bases separating them. The CDR3 loop reads CASSGAGLGAFF. CDR3 in DNA: TGTGCCAGCAGTGGCGCAGGGTTGGGAGCTTTCTTT.

The rearrangement joins TRBV6-5 to TRBJ1-2, with D possibly TRBD1 on 6 matching bases. Germline values: CDR1 MNHEY, CDR2 SVGAGI. Between the trimmed V and J ends, which lost 0 bases and 6 bases, there was a span of 11 bases. CDR3 length equals 14 residues. CDR3 sequence reads: CASSYSHRANGYTF. CDR3 in DNA: TGTGCCAGCAGTTACTCGCACAGGGCAAATGGCTACACCTTC.

The chain combines TRBV16 with TRBJ1-5; D is undetermined. The germline V gene has CDR1 KGHSY and CDR2 FQNENV. The V end lost 1 base, the J end lost 5 bases, and 12 bases lay between the germline ends. There are 15 residues in the CDR3. CDR3 in DNA: TGTGCCAGCAGCCAATATCGCGCGCAATATCAGCCCCAGCATTTT. Protein sequence: CASSQYRAQYQPQHF.

This clone has just one count. This chain joins TRBV19 and TRBJ2-7, with 9 bases that match TRBD2. V shed 3 bases, J shed 6 bases, and the junction held 9 bases outside the gene matches. Germline values: CDR1 LNHDA, CDR2 SQIVND (reference sequence). The CDR3 consists of 15 residues. The CDR3 is CASSISGLAGREQYF. The CDR3 region has the DNA TGTGCCAGTAGTATTTCGGGGCTAGCGGGACGCGAGCAGTACTTC.

The V gene is TRBV18, the J gene TRBJ2-3, with D maybe TRBD2 (5 bases). Germline assignment: CDR1 KGHSH and CDR2 LQKENI. V lost 3 bases and J 6 bases, leaving 10 bases between the germline ends. The length of the CDR3 is 13 residues. The CDR3 DNA is TGTGCCAGCTCACCTGGGAGTTTGGATACGCAGTATTTT. Its protein is CASSPGSLDTQYF.

The gene calls are TRBV19 and TRBJ1-5; D possibly corresponds to TRBD1 (6 bases). Germline loops: CDR1 LNHDA, CDR2 SQIVND (reference sequence). This CDR3 has 15 residues. Trimming stripped 6 bases from V and 7 bases from J, with 19 bases between. CDR3 in amino acids: CASSLSGGEWQPQHF. The CDR3 DNA reads as TGTGCCAGTAGCCTCTCGGGGGGCGAATGGCAGCCCCAGCATTTT.

This clone was seen only once. The CDR3 protein is CASSLRISNYGYTF. CDR3 sequence (DNA): TGTGCCAGCAGTTTACGTATCTCTAACTATGGCTACACCTTC. The rearrangement joins TRBV28 to TRBJ1-2, with D hard to call. The CDR3 contains 14 residues. V lost 2 bases and J 0 bases, leaving 7 bases between the germline ends. Per the germline V gene, CDR1 is MDHEN and CDR2 is SYDVKM.

J is TRBJ2-1 and V is TRBV6-2 or TRBV6-3; D gene uncertain. This CDR3 spans 12 amino acids. Germline CDR1 is MNHEY and CDR2 is SVGEGT. The germline V and J ends were trimmed by 4 bases and 4 bases, with 5 bases remaining between them. In DNA form, the CDR3 reads TGTGCCAGCAGTTTAGTTTACAATGAGCAGTTCTTC. Protein product: CASSLVYNEQFF.

The chain carries TRBV28 and TRBJ1-6; 8 positions agree with TRBD1. Germline assignment: CDR1 MDHEN and CDR2 SYDVKM. Trimming at V came to 6 bases and at J to 4 bases, leaving 8 bases not matched to a gene. There are 16 residues in the CDR3. For the CDR3, the DNA is TGTGCCAGCAGCGACGGGACAGGTTTATATAATTCACCCCTCCACTTT. It translates to CASSDGTGLYNSPLHF.

The count of this clone is one. V gene TRBV27 combines with J gene TRBJ2-7; TRBD2 aligns across 8 bases. J gave up 6 bases and V 5 bases, and 12 bases lay outside the gene matches. Germline-derived CDR1 and CDR2 are MNHEY and SMNVEV (reference sequence). The CDR3 has 15 amino acids. The CDR3 reads CASSPYIGRGGEQYF. As DNA, the CDR3 is TGTGCCAGCAGTCCATACATCGGACGGGGGGGCGAGCAGTACTTC.

This clone was counted once. The chain combines TRBV6-2 or TRBV6-3 with TRBJ2-5; 10 bases agree with TRBD2. The CDR3 extends over 16 amino acids. J gave up 4 bases and V 5 bases, and 10 bases lay outside the gene matches. The germline gives CDR1 MNHEY, CDR2 SVGEGT. In nucleotides, the CDR3 is TGTGCCAGCAGTCGAAGCGGGGGGGCGACGGGAGAGACCCAGTACTTC. The encoded protein is CASSRSGGATGETQYF.

This clone was seen more than once but under ten times. Here the CDR3 DNA reads TGTGCCTGGAGTGTACTAACCTCGGGCACTGAAGCTTTCTTT. Translating it yields CAWSVLTSGTEAFF. V is TRBV30 and J is TRBJ1-1; D unclear. The CDR3 length is 14 residues. The ends were cut back, 0 bases at V and 4 bases at J, with 12 bases in the middle. Per the germline V gene, CDR1 is GTSNPN and CDR2 is SVGIG (reference sequence).

The chain joins TRBV20-1 to TRBJ1-2; D is ambiguous. Germline V lookup: CDR1 DFQATT, CDR2 SNEGSKA (reference sequence). The CDR3 runs to 12 residues. Trimming removed 3 bases at V and 2 bases at J, with 7 bases between. CDR3 sequence (DNA): TGCAGTGCTAGTCTAGCCAACTATGGCTACACCTTC. The encoded protein is CSASLANYGYTF.

The rearrangement links TRBV6-6 to TRBJ1-5; unclear D gene. Trimming stripped 6 bases from V and 0 bases from J, with 6 bases between. Germline V gives CDR1 MNHNY, CDR2 SVGAGI (reference sequence). This CDR3 has 13 amino acids. CDR3 in amino acids: CASRRDSNQPQHF. The CDR3 nucleotides are TGTGCCAGCAGGAGGGATAGCAATCAGCCCCAGCATTTT.

V and J are TRBV28 and TRBJ1-2; D is undetermined. The germline V and J ends were trimmed by 2 bases and 5 bases, with 6 bases remaining between them. CDR3 length: 12 residues. The germline gives CDR1 MDHEN, CDR2 SYDVKM. CDR3 sequence reads: CASSLAEYGYTF. The CDR3 DNA is TGTGCCAGCAGTTTAGCTGAGTATGGCTACACCTTC.

The genes are TRBV28 and TRBJ1-1; 8 nucleotides align to TRBD1. Trimming at V came to 3 bases and at J to 5 bases, leaving 14 bases not matched to a gene. CDR1 MDHEN and CDR2 SYDVKM come from the germline V gene. This CDR3 region has 17 residues. The DNA for the CDR3 is TGTGCCAGCAGTTTTTTCGGGTCTGGACAGGGTTGGACTGAAGCTTTCTTT. This gives the protein CASSFFGSGQGWTEAFF.